This T cell receptor beta chain was sequenced during a study of T cell clonality in common variable immunodeficiency. General observations from the study: Repertoire-complication correlations in CVID were limited by patient heterogeneity. Compared with controls, CVID subjects had fewer shared TCRbeta clones. Common variable immunodeficiency TCR beta sequences reportedly had fewer deletions and N-nucleotide insertions.

Clones were read by immunoSEQ multiplex PCR, and TCRdb kept only the in-frame ones, dropping some. Sampling found tens of thousands of clones, none seen once. Patients and controls were mostly of Caucasian heritage. The CDR3 has 15 residues. CDR1 is SGHVS, CDR2 FNYEAQ, per germline. V lost 2 bases and J lost 4; bases outside the gene matches: 7. This clone was found many times. Its antigen is not identified. Read coverage stops 3 residues before the CDR3 terminus; the germline J gene supplies the remainder. The J gene is TRBJ2-7, the V gene TRBV7-6; 8 positions agree with TRBD2. Sequencing used peripheral blood mononuclear cells. This clonotype was sampled from a person aged 18 to 75 in good health. The part of the CDR3 DNA that was read is TGTGCCAGCAGCTTATCAGTTAGCGGGATTTACGAG. It is translated as CASSLSVSGIYE. The CDR3 in full is CASSLSVSGIYEQYF.